The 14 T cell receptor beta chains reported below all come from one sample, sequenced in a study of CD8 T cells in ankylosing spondylitis. TCRdb ran MiXCR on the 5' RACE reads and lists one entry per CDR3 protein. Of 35,000 to 50,000 distinct CDR3 sequences listed, roughly 11% are singletons. The sequenced sample consisted of blood, either unsorted or a sorted T cell fraction (not recorded which). These receptors all come from a male donor with ankylosing spondylitis or in good health (not recorded which).

This clonotype appeared many times. V is TRBV29-1 and J is TRBJ2-6; D is perhaps TRBD2 (5 bases). The V and J ends lost 4 bases and 2 bases respectively, with 12 bases between them. This CDR3 spans 15 amino acids. Germline CDR1 and CDR2: SQVTM and ANQGSEA. The CDR3 region is CSVVWLGAGANVLTF. In DNA, the CDR3 is TGCAGCGTTGTGTGGCTCGGGGCTGGGGCCAACGTCCTGACTTTC.

Ten or more counts support this clonotype. The chain carries TRBV24-1 and TRBJ2-2; D possibly corresponds to TRBD1 (6 bases). V lost 2 bases to trimming and J lost 1 base, with 13 bases between them. The germline V gene encodes CDR1 KGHDR and CDR2 SFDVKD. This CDR3 region has 17 residues. CDR3 amino acids: CATSDWTARGNTGELFF. DNA of the CDR3: TGTGCCACCAGTGATTGGACAGCTAGAGGGAACACCGGGGAGCTGTTTTTT.

This clonotype was counted many times. The chain's CDR3 is CSVEDSKDTQYF. The CDR3 nucleotides read TGCAGCGTTGAAGATTCGAAAGATACGCAGTATTTT. The chain uses TRBV29-1 and TRBJ2-3, with D unclear. Per the germline V gene, CDR1 is SQVTM and CDR2 is ANQGSEA. V shed 0 bases and J shed 5 bases, with 6 bases lying between them. This CDR3 has 12 amino acids.

There are a few counts of this clonotype. V is TRBV19 and J is TRBJ2-5, with a possible D match to TRBD2 (7 bases). The V and J ends lost 3 bases and 3 bases respectively, with 17 bases between them. The CDR3 contains 16 residues. Looked up from germline, CDR1 is LNHDA and CDR2 is SQIVND (reference sequence). CDR3 sequence reads: CASSIGGHIVEETQYF. The DNA for the CDR3 is TGTGCCAGTAGTATCGGGGGGCACATTGTAGAAGAGACCCAGTACTTC.

This clonotype was recorded at least ten times. This chain joins TRBV12-3 or TRBV12-4 and TRBJ2-1; 7 bases are shared with TRBD2. V lost 6 bases to trimming and J lost 15 bases; unmatched junction nucleotides: 20. This CDR3 has 15 residues. CDR3 nucleotide sequence: TGTGCCAGCAGAACCGGGACTACCCCTACAATGAGGCGGTTCTTC. Translation gives CASRTGTTPTMRRFF.

This clonotype has at least ten counts. The rearrangement links TRBV20-1 to TRBJ2-7; weak D call: TRBD1 (5 bases). Germline V CDR1 and CDR2: DFQATT, SNEGSKA (reference sequence). This CDR3 has 13 amino acids. V lost 6 bases and J lost 3, with 15 bases in between. CDR3 nucleotides: TGCAGTGCGTCACGTGTAGGGGTCTACGAGCAGTACTTC. It translates to CSASRVGVYEQYF.

J is TRBJ2-3 and V is TRBV7-9; D gene unclear. This CDR3 comprises 15 residues. Trimming left V 5 bases short and J 0 bases short, with 12 bases between. The germline gives CDR1 SEHNR, CDR2 FQNEAQ (reference sequence). The CDR3 coding sequence is TGTGCCAGCAGCATTGGACCGTCTAGCACAGATACGCAGTATTTT. It yields the protein CASSIGPSSTDTQYF.

This clonotype occurred many times. The CDR3 nucleotides are TGTGCCAGCGGTGCAAGGACCGGGGAGCTGTTTTTT. Translated: CASGARTGELFF. V is TRBV28 and J is TRBJ2-2; D is unclear. From germline, CDR1 is MDHEN and CDR2 SYDVKM. Trimming shortened V by 8 bases and J by 5 bases, and 9 bases separated the two germline ends. The CDR3 is 12 residues long.

This clonotype appeared many times. The V call is TRBV5-5, the J call TRBJ1-6; D perhaps matches TRBD1 (5 bases). The ends were cut back, 3 bases at V and 8 bases at J, with 9 bases in the middle. CDR1 is SGHKS and CDR2 is YYEKEE in the germline V gene (reference sequence). The CDR3 has 13 amino acids. CDR3 coding DNA: TGTGCCAGCAGCTGGGACGCCGATTCACCCCTCCACTTT. Protein: CASSWDADSPLHF.

This clonotype was counted at least ten times. The chain uses TRBV12-3 or TRBV12-4 and TRBJ2-1; D unclear. V lost 6 bases and J 0 bases, leaving 6 bases between the germline ends. The CDR3 runs to 13 residues. The CDR3 protein is CASSRSSYNEQFF. The CDR3 DNA reads TGTGCCAGCAGCCGGAGCTCCTACAATGAGCAGTTCTTC.

There are many counts of this clonotype. This chain joins TRBV7-8 and TRBJ2-3, with no clear D. This CDR3 is 13 amino acids long. Germline CDR1 is SGHVS and CDR2 is FQNEAQ. The germline V and J ends were trimmed by 3 bases and 6 bases, with 10 bases remaining between them. The CDR3 reads CASSFSRWDTQYF. The CDR3 coding sequence is TGTGCCAGCAGCTTCTCAAGGTGGGATACGCAGTATTTT.

This clonotype came up a few times. An end of the junction does not agree with germline; a read error may underlie this. CDR3 amino acids: CASKKPGQACF. The CDR3 bases are TGTGCCAGCAAGAAACCGGGACAGGCCTGCTTC. This rearrangement joins TRBV2 to TRBJ2-7; 8 positions agree with TRBD1. This CDR3 has 11 amino acids. Germline V gives CDR1 SNHLY, CDR2 FYNNEI.

This clonotype was detected many times. V and J are TRBV29-1 and TRBJ2-2, with a weak D call TRBD1 (6 bases). Germline CDR1 is SQVTM and CDR2 is ANQGSEA. The CDR3 totals 17 residues. V dropped 4 bases and J dropped 1 base, with 19 bases sitting between them. Here the CDR3 DNA reads TGCAGCGTTGGGGGTCCTAACCGACAGGTGAACACCGGGGAGCTGTTTTTT. It translates to CSVGGPNRQVNTGELFF.

This clonotype has just a few counts. The chain has TRBV19 and TRBJ2-3, with 8 nucleotides matching TRBD1. Germline-derived CDR1 and CDR2 are LNHDA and SQIVND (reference sequence). This CDR3 spans 14 amino acids. V was pared by 5 bases and J by 5 bases, with 6 bases of the junction left unmatched. The CDR3 nucleotides are TGTGCCAGTAGTCCGCAGGGGGCTCAAGATACGCAGTATTTT. Amino acid sequence: CASSPQGAQDTQYF.